This TCR beta chain was observed in a study of blood T cells in healthy people across ages. Germline V CDR1 and CDR2: SGHRS, YFSETQ. The CDR3 consists of 15 residues. Using a J-beta primer mix together with a sample-barcoded 5' primer, a second PCR was run for about 6 to 11 cycles. Each CDR3 protein gets one entry after TCRdb re-called the 5' RACE reads with MiXCR. The data contain about 780,000 distinct CDR3 sequences, about 26% of them singletons. This clonotype was counted between two and nine times. The same sample was also studied in work on T cells of mothers and their children.

The material sequenced was blood. This sequence originates from a boy younger than 18 in good health. The chain combines TRBV5-1 with TRBJ2-5, with D perhaps TRBD2 (5 bases). The J call may be in error: the DNA end matches TRBJ2-7 better. The CDR3 DNA reads TGCGCCAGCAGCCCCCTCGGTTCGGGGAGCTACGAGCAGTACTTC. Translated, it gives CASSPLGSGSYEQYF.